This is a list of T cell receptor beta chains from one sample in a study of blood T cell repertoires in COVID-19. The assay was immunoSEQ multiplex PCR, and TCRdb's table has in-frame clones only and misses some. The sample holds tens of thousands of clones, around nine tenths seen once. The sample consisted of peripheral blood. The source of these receptors is a man between 45 and 60 years old with COVID-19, enrolled during active disease. Both conserved end residues are part of each CDR3. D genes are given only for firm matches. Size values are once, few and many counts, or a class for expanded clones, and some rows have none.

cdr3_nt cdr3_aa d_call j_call v_call clone_size
TGCGCCAGCAGCTGGGCTAGCGGGAGTTTCACAGATACGCAGTATTTT CASSWASGSFTDTQYF TRBD2 TRBJ2-3 TRBV5-1 NA
TGTGCCAGCCAAGTCGGGGGTAGCACAGATACGCAGTATTTT CASQVGGSTDTQYF NA TRBJ2-3 TRBV27 NA
TGTGCCAGCATGGGGGCAGGGTTTGGCTACACCTTC CASMGAGFGYTF NA TRBJ1-2 TRBV9 NA
TGTGCCAGCAGCTTAACAGGGGGGAACACTGAAGCTTTCTTT CASSLTGGNTEAFF TRBD1 TRBJ1-1 TRBV13 NA
TGTGCCAGCAGCCCTCGGACAGGGGTTGATGGCTACACCTTC CASSPRTGVDGYTF TRBD1 TRBJ1-2 TRBV27 NA
TGTGCCAGCAGCCAAGGTCCGGGACAGGGACGTACAGATACGCAGTATTTT CASSQGPGQGRTDTQYF TRBD1 TRBJ2-3 TRBV16 NA
TGTGCCAGCAGTTTGGGACAGGGAGTACGGTACGAGCAGTACTTC CASSLGQGVRYEQYF TRBD1 TRBJ2-7 TRBV27 few
TGTGCCAGCAGCTTAGAGGGGACTAGGGTTCTTTCTTACAATGAGCAGTTCTTC CASSLEGTRVLSYNEQFF TRBD2 TRBJ2-1 TRBV7-3 NA
TGTGCCAGCAGCCAAGATGAAGGACTTTACAATGAGCAGTTCTTC CASSQDEGLYNEQFF NA TRBJ2-1 TRBV14 NA
TGTGCCAGCAGTTACACGGGGCGGACAGACCAAGAGACCCAGTACTTC CASSYTGRTDQETQYF NA TRBJ2-5 TRBV6-5 NA
TGTGCCTGGAGTGGGACTAGCGGGAGAAGGGAGACCCAGTACTTC CAWSGTSGRRETQYF TRBD2 TRBJ2-5 TRBV30 once
TGTGCCAGCAGTGAAGATCCTGGGACTAGCGGGACCCGCACAGATACGCAGTATTTT CASSEDPGTSGTRTDTQYF TRBD2 TRBJ2-3 TRBV6-1 NA
TGTGCCAGCTCACCGCGGACTAGCGGGGCTAATGAGCAGTTCTTC CASSPRTSGANEQFF TRBD2 TRBJ2-1 TRBV18 NA
TGTGCCAGCAGGGACAGGGAGTCGTATGGCTACACCTTC CASRDRESYGYTF TRBD1 TRBJ1-2 TRBV5-4 NA
TGTGCCAGCCTAAAGACAGGGGGGGCCTACGAGCAGTACTTC CASLKTGGAYEQYF TRBD1 TRBJ2-7 TRBV28 NA
TGTGCCAGCAGCCAAGATTACGACAGGGCGAACATTCAGTACTTC CASSQDYDRANIQYF TRBD1 TRBJ2-4 TRBV14 once
TGTGCCAGCAGCCTGCGGGTAACGGGAGGATGGACCGGGGAGCTGTTTTTT CASSLRVTGGWTGELFF TRBD2 TRBJ2-2 TRBV28 NA
TGTGCCAGTAAGGGATCTAGCGGGAGTTACACAGATACGCAGTATTTT CASKGSSGSYTDTQYF TRBD2 TRBJ2-3 TRBV19 NA
TGTGCCAGCAGCACCACAGGGGGGTCCAATCAGCCCCAGCATTTT CASSTTGGSNQPQHF TRBD1 TRBJ1-5 TRBV7-2 NA
TGCGCCAGCAGCTTGGAGGGACTAGCGGGAGGGATAGATACGCAGTATTTT CASSLEGLAGGIDTQYF TRBD2 TRBJ2-3 TRBV5-1 NA
TGCGCCAGCAGCCTAATTCGAGGGGGATATGATGGCTACACCTTC CASSLIRGGYDGYTF NA TRBJ1-2 TRBV4-1 NA
TGTGCCAGCAGCGTCGCGGGAGATGGGTACGAGCAGTACTTC CASSVAGDGYEQYF TRBD2 TRBJ2-7 TRBV9 NA
TGTGCCAGCAGTTACGGGACAAGGACCTACGAGCAGTACTTC CASSYGTRTYEQYF NA TRBJ2-7 TRBV6-5 NA
TGTGCCAGCAGCCCGGGACAGGCGACGGGAGAGACCCAGTACTTC CASSPGQATGETQYF TRBD1 TRBJ2-5 TRBV11-3 NA
TGCGCCAGCAGCCAAGCCCAAGCGGCTAACTATGGCTACACCTTC CASSQAQAANYGYTF NA TRBJ1-2 TRBV4-1 NA
TGTGCCAGCAGCCACACCTGGGCAGCAGCCTATGGCTACACCTTC CASSHTWAAAYGYTF NA TRBJ1-2 TRBV11-2 NA
TGTGCCAGCAGCCAAGTACGTACAGGGGTTATGGTCAATGAGCAGTTCTTC CASSQVRTGVMVNEQFF TRBD1 TRBJ2-1 TRBV3-1/TRBV3-2 NA
TGTGCCAGCAGCTCGGGACTAGCGGGAGGGCCGGGTGAGCAGTTCTTC CASSSGLAGGPGEQFF TRBD2 TRBJ2-1 TRBV7-3 NA
TGTGCCAGCAGCTTCGGACAGGGGGGGGAGACCCAGTACTTC CASSFGQGGETQYF TRBD1 TRBJ2-5 TRBV7-2 NA